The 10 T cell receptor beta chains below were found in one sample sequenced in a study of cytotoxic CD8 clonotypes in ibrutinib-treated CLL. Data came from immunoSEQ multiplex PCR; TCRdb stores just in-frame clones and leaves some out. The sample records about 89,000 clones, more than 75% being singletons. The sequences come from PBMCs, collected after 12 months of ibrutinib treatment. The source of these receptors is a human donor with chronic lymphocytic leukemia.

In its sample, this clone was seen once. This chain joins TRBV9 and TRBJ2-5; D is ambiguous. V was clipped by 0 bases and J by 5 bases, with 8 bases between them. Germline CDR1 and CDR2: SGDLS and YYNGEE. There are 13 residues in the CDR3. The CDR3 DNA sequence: TGTGCCAGCAGCGTAGGCGTAGAGGAGACCCAGTACTTC. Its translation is CASSVGVEETQYF.

Here the CDR3 reads CASRRPQGGGRSYEQYF. DNA for the CDR3: TGTGCCAGCAGACGACCCCAGGGAGGGGGGCGCTCCTACGAGCAGTACTTC. V gene TRBV28 combines with J gene TRBJ2-7; weak D call: TRBD2 (7 bases). Per the germline V gene, CDR1 is MDHEN and CDR2 is SYDVKM. The CDR3 covers 17 residues. Trimming removed 6 bases from V and 0 bases from J, with 21 bases in between.

CDR3 loop: CAWSVYGGFAYNEQFF. The CDR3 nucleotides read TGTGCCTGGAGTGTGTATGGGGGCTTTGCCTACAATGAGCAGTTCTTC. This chain links TRBV30 with TRBJ2-1, with TRBD1 as a possible D gene (6 bases). Germline CDR1 GTSNPN, CDR2 SVGIG (reference sequence). The ends were cut back, 0 bases at V and 2 bases at J, with 14 bases in the middle. This CDR3 contains 16 residues.

The CDR3 DNA reads TGTGCCAGCAGTGAAGGTAGTGGGCCCCAGCATTTT. Its translation is CASSEGSGPQHF. The V and J genes are TRBV6-1 and TRBJ1-5; no clear D gene. CDR3 size: 12 residues. V shed 1 base and J shed 9 bases, with 7 bases lying between them. The germline gives CDR1 MNHNS, CDR2 SASEGT.

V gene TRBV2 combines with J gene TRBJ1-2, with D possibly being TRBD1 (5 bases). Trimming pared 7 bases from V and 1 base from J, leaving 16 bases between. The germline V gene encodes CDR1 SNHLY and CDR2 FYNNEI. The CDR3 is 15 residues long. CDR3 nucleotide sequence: TGTGCCAGCACTCAAGGGGCAGATATTAACTATGGCTACACCTTC. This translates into CASTQGADINYGYTF.

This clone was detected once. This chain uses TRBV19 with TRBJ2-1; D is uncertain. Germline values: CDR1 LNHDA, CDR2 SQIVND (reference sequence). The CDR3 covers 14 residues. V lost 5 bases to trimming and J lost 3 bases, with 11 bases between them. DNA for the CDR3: TGTGCCAGTAGTCCTCTGGCAGGCTACAATGAGCAGTTCTTC. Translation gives CASSPLAGYNEQFF.

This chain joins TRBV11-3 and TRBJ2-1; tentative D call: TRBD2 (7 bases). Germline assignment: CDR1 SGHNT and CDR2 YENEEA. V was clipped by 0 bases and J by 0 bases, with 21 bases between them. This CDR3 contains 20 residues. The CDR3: CASSLEGPGASGSSYNEQFF. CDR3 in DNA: TGTGCCAGCAGCTTAGAAGGGCCGGGGGCTAGCGGAAGCTCCTACAATGAGCAGTTCTTC.

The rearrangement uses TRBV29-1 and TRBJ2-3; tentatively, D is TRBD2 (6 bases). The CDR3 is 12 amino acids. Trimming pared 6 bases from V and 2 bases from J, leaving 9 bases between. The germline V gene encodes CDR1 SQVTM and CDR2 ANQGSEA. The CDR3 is CSVGTLTDTQYF. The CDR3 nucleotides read TGCAGCGTGGGGACTCTCACAGATACGCAGTATTTT.

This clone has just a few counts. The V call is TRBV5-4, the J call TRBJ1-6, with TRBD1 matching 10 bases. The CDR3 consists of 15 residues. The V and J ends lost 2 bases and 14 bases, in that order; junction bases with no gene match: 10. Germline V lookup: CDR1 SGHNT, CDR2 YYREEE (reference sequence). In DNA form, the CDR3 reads TGTGCCAGCAGCTTTATTTCCGGGACAGGGGCAACCCTCCACTTT. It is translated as CASSFISGTGATLHF.

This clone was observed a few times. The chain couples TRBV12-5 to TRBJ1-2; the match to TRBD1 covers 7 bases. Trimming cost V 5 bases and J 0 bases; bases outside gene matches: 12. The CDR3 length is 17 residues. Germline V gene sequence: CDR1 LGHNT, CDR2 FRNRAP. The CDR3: CASGLPDRVRTNYGYTF. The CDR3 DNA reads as TGTGCTAGTGGTCTGCCCGACAGGGTGAGGACTAACTATGGCTACACCTTC.